The rows below give T cell receptor beta chains drawn from one sample of a study of shared clonotypes between healthy human individuals. Profiled with immunoSEQ multiplex PCR; TCRdb holds only in-frame clones, not every one. The sample contains under 1,100,000 clones, under 80% of which appear only once. The sample was memory CD4+ T cells sorted from blood. The receptors stem from a man younger than 30 in good health. Each CDR3 is given with its conserved first and last residue. The D gene is left open where the match is weak. The size of a clone is reported for some rows only, either as once, few or many, or as a class for expanded clones.

TRBJ1-3	NA	NA	TRBV9	CASRGGNPGNTIYF	TGTGCCAGCAGGGGCGGGAATCCGGGAAACACCATATATTTT
TRBJ2-5	TRBD1	NA	TRBV28	CASSSDLRDRATKTQYF	TGTGCCAGCAGTTCAGACCTTCGGGACAGGGCAACTAAGACCCAGTACTTC
TRBJ2-3	NA	few	TRBV10-1	CASNRDTATDTQYF	TGCGCCAGCAATCGGGACACCGCCACAGATACGCAGTATTTT
TRBJ1-6	TRBD1	few	TRBV10-3	CAITQDRSNSPLHF	TGTGCCATCACCCAGGACAGGTCCAATTCACCCCTCCACTTT
TRBJ2-2	TRBD1	NA	TRBV27	CASSVFLLPGQGLTGELFF	TGTGCCAGCAGCGTTTTCCTCTTACCGGGACAGGGGTTGACCGGGGAGCTGTTTTTT
TRBJ2-5	NA	once	TRBV30	CAWSGSRGVETQYF	TGTGCCTGGAGTGGTTCTAGGGGTGTAGAGACCCAGTACTTC
TRBJ1-6	NA	NA	TRBV7-2	CASSLGFIRSPLHF	TGTGCCAGCAGCTTGGGGTTTATCCGATCACCCCTCCACTTT
TRBJ2-7	TRBD2	NA	TRBV11-2	CASSYTSGTYEQYF	TGTGCCAGCAGCTATACTAGCGGTACCTACGAGCAGTACTTC
TRBJ2-1	NA	few	TRBV29-1	CSPKGLASSYNEQFF	TGCAGCCCAAAGGGACTCGCGAGCTCCTACAATGAGCAGTTCTTC
TRBJ2-2	NA	NA	TRBV5-1	CASSFRGDTGELFF	TGCGCCAGCAGCTTCAGGGGGGACACCGGGGAGCTGTTTTTT
TRBJ2-1	TRBD2	NA	TRBV6-6	CASSRLAGGPGNEQFF	TGTGCCAGCAGTCGACTAGCGGGAGGGCCAGGGAATGAGCAGTTCTTC
TRBJ1-5	NA	NA	TRBV10-2	CASTESQSTQPQHF	TGCGCCAGCACGGAGAGCCAGTCCACCCAGCCCCAGCATTTT
TRBJ1-1	NA	few	TRBV30	CAWSVPGVRLDTEAFF	TGTGCCTGGAGTGTACCGGGGGTACGTTTGGACACTGAAGCTTTCTTT
TRBJ1-2	NA	NA	TRBV9	CASSVVGGYGYTF	TGTGCCAGCAGCGTAGTAGGGGGCTATGGCTACACCTTC
TRBJ1-3	NA	few	TRBV28	CASSLMQGGNTIYF	TGTGCCAGCAGTTTAATGCAGGGGGGAAACACCATATATTTT
TRBJ2-3	TRBD2	NA	TRBV19	CASNGLAGTDTQYF	TGTGCCAGTAATGGACTAGCGGGAACAGATACGCAGTATTTT
TRBJ2-7	NA	NA	TRBV11-1	CASKPGVGYEQYF	TGTGCCAGCAAGCCGGGGGTGGGCTACGAGCAGTACTTC
TRBJ2-7	TRBD2	NA	TRBV28	CASLSGSSYEQYF	TGTGCCAGTCTTAGCGGGAGCTCCTACGAGCAGTACTTC
TRBJ1-2	TRBD1	NA	TRBV19	CASSDRGLDGYTF	TGTGCCAGTAGCGACAGGGGGTTGGATGGCTACACCTTC
TRBJ2-7	TRBD1	NA	TRBV2	CASRKTGQLNPYEQYF	TGTGCCAGCAGGAAGACGGGACAGCTCAACCCCTACGAGCAGTACTTC
TRBJ2-7	NA	NA	TRBV9	CASSVGYEQYF	TGTGCCAGCAGCGTAGGGTACGAGCAGTACTTC
TRBJ1-2	NA	NA	TRBV30	CAWSATMTAKSYTF	TGTGCCTGGAGTGCGACTATGACAGCGAAAAGCTACACCTTC
TRBJ2-7	NA	NA	TRBV28	CASSLLFGDDRGNYEQYF	TGTGCCAGCAGTTTATTATTCGGAGACGACCGAGGGAACTACGAGCAGTACTTC
TRBJ1-1	NA	few	TRBV30	CAWSQGLNTEAFF	TGTGCCTGGAGTCAGGGTTTGAACACTGAAGCTTTCTTT
TRBJ2-5	TRBD1	NA	TRBV5-6	CASSRRRDREETQYF	TGTGCCAGCAGCCGCCGCCGGGACAGGGAAGAGACCCAGTACTTC
TRBJ2-3	NA	many	TRBV7-9	CASSPPFRLGGTQYF	TGTGCCAGCAGTCCTCCATTTCGATTAGGGGGTACGCAGTATTTT
TRBJ2-7	NA	NA	TRBV27	CASSGNGAEDYEQYF	TGTGCCAGTTCGGGTAACGGAGCGGAGGATTACGAGCAGTACTTC
TRBJ1-6	NA	NA	TRBV6-6	CASSWGRDNSPLHF	TGTGCCAGCAGTTGGGGCAGGGATAATTCACCCCTCCACTTT
TRBJ1-2	NA	NA	TRBV6-5	CASSARQYGYTF	TGTGCCAGCAGTGCCAGACAGTATGGCTACACCTTC
TRBJ2-3	NA	NA	TRBV15	CATSRDPGTIQEYF	TGTGCCACCAGCAGAGATCCGGGCACAATACAGGAGTATTTT
TRBJ2-1	NA	NA	TRBV7-2	CASSPRQIRDANEQFF	TGTGCCAGCAGCCCCCGACAGATCCGGGACGCCAATGAGCAGTTCTTC
TRBJ2-3	NA	NA	TRBV7-2	CASSFEAVTDTQYF	TGTGCCAGCAGCTTCGAAGCTGTCACAGATACGCAGTATTTT
TRBJ2-7	NA	few	TRBV2	CASSTRRYEQYF	TGTGCCAGCAGTACCCGCCGCTACGAGCAGTACTTC
TRBJ2-2	TRBD2	NA	TRBV4-1	CASSQGVAGLNTGELFF	TGCGCCAGCAGCCAGGGGGTAGCGGGGCTGAACACCGGGGAGCTGTTTTTT
TRBJ2-2	NA	NA	TRBV5-6	CASSFGILTGELFF	TGTGCCAGCAGCTTCGGTATCCTCACCGGGGAGCTGTTTTTT
TRBJ1-1	NA	few	TRBV6-1	CASILTPNTEAFF	TGTGCCAGCATACTCACCCCGAACACTGAAGCTTTCTTT
TRBJ1-1	NA	NA	TRBV18	CASSPAVYTEAFF	TGTGCCAGCTCACCAGCCGTGTACACTGAAGCTTTCTTT
TRBJ2-6	TRBD1	NA	TRBV7-7	CASSPDRGTGANVLTF	TGTGCTAGCAGCCCGGACAGGGGAACTGGGGCCAACGTCCTGACTTTC
TRBJ1-6	TRBD1	NA	TRBV25-1	CASSGNRGSYNSPLHF	TGTGCCAGCAGTGGCAACAGGGGTTCCTATAATTCACCCCTCCACTTT
TRBJ2-7	NA	NA	TRBV7-9	CASSLAGTSSFHEQYF	TGTGCCAGCAGCTTGGCAGGTACAAGCAGCTTCCACGAGCAGTACTTC
TRBJ1-1	NA	few	TRBV4-1	CASSRYRTTEAFF	TGCGCCAGCAGCCGATACAGGACAACTGAAGCTTTCTTT
TRBJ1-5	NA	NA	TRBV2	CASSDNQPQHF	TGTGCCAGCAGTGACAATCAGCCCCAGCATTTT
TRBJ2-5	TRBD1	NA	TRBV6-1	CASSDHRGYQETQYF	TGTGCCAGCAGTGATCACAGGGGTTACCAAGAGACCCAGTACTTC
TRBJ2-7	TRBD2	NA	TRBV6-5	CASSYGTSGTYEQYF	TGTGCCAGCAGTTACGGGACTAGCGGGACCTACGAGCAGTACTTC